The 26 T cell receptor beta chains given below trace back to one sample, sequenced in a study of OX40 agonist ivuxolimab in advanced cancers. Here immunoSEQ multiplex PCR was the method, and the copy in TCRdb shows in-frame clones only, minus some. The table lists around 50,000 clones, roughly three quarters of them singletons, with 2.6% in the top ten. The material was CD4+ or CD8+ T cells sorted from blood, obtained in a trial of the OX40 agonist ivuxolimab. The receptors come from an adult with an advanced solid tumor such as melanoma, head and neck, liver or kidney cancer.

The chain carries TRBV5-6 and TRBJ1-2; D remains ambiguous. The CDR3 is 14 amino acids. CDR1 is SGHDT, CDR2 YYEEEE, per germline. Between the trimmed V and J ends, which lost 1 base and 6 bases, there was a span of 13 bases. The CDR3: CASSLLEGRDGYTF. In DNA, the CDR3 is TGTGCCAGCAGCTTGCTGGAAGGGCGGGATGGCTACACCTTC.

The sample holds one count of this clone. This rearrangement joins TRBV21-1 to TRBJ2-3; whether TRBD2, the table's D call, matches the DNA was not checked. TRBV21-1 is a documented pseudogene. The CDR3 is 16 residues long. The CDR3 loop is CASSKASSRSTDTQYF. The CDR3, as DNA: TGTGCCAGCAGCAAAGCTAGCAGTCGGAGCACAGATACGCAGTATTTT.

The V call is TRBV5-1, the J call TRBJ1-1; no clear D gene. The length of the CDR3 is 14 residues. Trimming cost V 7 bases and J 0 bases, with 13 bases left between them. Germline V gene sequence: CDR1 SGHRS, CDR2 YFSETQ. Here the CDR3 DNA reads TGCGCCAGCCGGAACGGGAGGTTGAACACTGAAGCTTTCTTT. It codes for CASRNGRLNTEAFF. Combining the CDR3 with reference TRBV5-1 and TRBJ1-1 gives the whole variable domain KAGVTQTPRYLIKTRGQQVTLSCSPISGHRSVSWYQQTPGQGLQFLFEYFSETQRNKGNFPGRFSGRQFSNSRSEMNVSTLELGDSALYLCASRNGRLNTEAFFGQGTRLTVV.

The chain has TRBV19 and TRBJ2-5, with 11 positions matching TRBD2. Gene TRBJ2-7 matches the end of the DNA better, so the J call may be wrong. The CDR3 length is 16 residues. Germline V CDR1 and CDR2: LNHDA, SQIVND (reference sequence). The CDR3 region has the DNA TGTGCCAGTAGTAACCCCACTAGCGGGAGTTATTACGAGCAGTACTTC. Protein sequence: CASSNPTSGSYYEQYF.

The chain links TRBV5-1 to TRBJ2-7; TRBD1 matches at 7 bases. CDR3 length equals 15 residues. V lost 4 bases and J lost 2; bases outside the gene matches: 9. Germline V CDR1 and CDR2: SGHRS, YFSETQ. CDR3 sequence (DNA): TGCGCCAGCAGCGCCGCTACAGGGGACCCCTACGAGCAGTACTTC. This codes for CASSAATGDPYEQYF.

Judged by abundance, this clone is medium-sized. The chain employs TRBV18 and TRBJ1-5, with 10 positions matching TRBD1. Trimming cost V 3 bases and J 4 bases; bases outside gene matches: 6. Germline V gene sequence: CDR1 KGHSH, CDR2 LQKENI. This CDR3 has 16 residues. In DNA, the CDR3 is TGTGCCAGCTCACCGCCCCGGGACAGGGGTAATCAGCCCCAGCATTTT. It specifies CASSPPRDRGNQPQHF.

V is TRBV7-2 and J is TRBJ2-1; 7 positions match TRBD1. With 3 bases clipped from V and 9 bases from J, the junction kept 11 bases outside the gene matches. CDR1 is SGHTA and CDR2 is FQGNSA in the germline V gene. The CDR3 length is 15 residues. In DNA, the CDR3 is TGTGCCAGCAGCTTCAGGGGGTTGAGAGGAGGTGAGCAGTTCTTC. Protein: CASSFRGLRGGEQFF.

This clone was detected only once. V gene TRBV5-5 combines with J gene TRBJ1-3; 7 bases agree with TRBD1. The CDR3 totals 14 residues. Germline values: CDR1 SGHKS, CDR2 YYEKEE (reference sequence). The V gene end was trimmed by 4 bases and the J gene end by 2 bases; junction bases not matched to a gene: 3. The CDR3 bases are TGTGCCAGCAGCCCGGGGACAGCTGGAAACACCATATATTTT. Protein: CASSPGTAGNTIYF.

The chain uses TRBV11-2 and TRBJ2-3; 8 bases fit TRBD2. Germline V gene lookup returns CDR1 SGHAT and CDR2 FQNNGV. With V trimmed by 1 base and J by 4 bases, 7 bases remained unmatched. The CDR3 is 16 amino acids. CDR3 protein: CASSLVLSGIPDTQYF. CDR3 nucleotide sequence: TGTGCCAGCAGCTTAGTTCTTAGCGGGATACCAGATACGCAGTATTTT.

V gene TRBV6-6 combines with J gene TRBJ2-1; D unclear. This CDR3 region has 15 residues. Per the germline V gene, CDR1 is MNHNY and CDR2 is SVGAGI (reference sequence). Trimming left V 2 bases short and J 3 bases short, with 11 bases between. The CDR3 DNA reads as TGTGCCAGCAGTTACGGCCGCCAGAACTACAATGAGCAGTTCTTC. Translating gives CASSYGRQNYNEQFF.

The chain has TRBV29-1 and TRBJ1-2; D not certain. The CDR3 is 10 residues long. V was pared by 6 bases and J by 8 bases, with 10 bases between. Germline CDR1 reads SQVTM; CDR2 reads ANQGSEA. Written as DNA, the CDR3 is TGCAGCGTGGGATCTCGAGGCTACACCTTC. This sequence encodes CSVGSRGYTF.

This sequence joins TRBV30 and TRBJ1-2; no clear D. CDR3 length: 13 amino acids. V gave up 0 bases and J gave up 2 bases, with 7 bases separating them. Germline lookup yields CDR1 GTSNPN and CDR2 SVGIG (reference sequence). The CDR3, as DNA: TGTGCCTGGAGTGTCGGCCTGAACTATGGCTACACCTTC. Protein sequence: CAWSVGLNYGYTF.

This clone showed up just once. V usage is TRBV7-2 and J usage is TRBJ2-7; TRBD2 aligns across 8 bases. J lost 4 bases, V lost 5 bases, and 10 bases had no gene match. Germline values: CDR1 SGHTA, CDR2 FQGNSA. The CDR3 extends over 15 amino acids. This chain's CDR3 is CASSGLSGSAYEQYF. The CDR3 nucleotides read TGTGCCAGCAGCGGTCTCAGCGGGAGTGCGTACGAGCAGTACTTC.

CDR3 residues: CASSEKDAGLVWSSYNSPLHF. DNA for the CDR3: TGTGCCAGCAGTGAAAAAGATGCAGGGCTGGTCTGGAGCTCCTATAATTCACCCCTCCACTTT. The chain joins TRBV6-1 to TRBJ1-6; D perhaps matches TRBD1 (5 bases). Trimming removed 2 bases at V and 0 bases at J, with 23 bases between. CDR3 size: 21 residues. Germline assignment: CDR1 MNHNS and CDR2 SASEGT.

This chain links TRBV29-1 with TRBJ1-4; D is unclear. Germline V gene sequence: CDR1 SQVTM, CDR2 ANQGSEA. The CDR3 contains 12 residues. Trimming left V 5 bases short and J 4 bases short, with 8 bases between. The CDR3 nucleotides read TGCAGCGTTTCAGGACTTAATGAAAAACTGTTTTTT. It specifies CSVSGLNEKLFF.

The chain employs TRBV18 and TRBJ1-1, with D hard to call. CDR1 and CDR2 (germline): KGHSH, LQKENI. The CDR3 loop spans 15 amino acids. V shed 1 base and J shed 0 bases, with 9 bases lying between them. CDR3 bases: TGTGCCAGCTCACCACTGGAGGAGGTGAACACTGAAGCTTTCTTT. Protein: CASSPLEEVNTEAFF.

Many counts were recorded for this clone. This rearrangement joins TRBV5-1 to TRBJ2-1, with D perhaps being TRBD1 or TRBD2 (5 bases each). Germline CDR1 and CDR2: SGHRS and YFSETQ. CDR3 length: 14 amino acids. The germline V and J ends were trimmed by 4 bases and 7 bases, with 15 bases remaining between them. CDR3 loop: CASSVFLEGNEQFF. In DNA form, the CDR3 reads TGCGCCAGCAGCGTATTTTTAGAGGGGAATGAGCAGTTCTTC. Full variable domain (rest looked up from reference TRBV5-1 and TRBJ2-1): KAGVTQTPRYLIKTRGQQVTLSCSPISGHRSVSWYQQTPGQGLQFLFEYFSETQRNKGNFPGRFSGRQFSNSRSEMNVSTLELGDSALYLCASSVFLEGNEQFFGPGTRLTVL.

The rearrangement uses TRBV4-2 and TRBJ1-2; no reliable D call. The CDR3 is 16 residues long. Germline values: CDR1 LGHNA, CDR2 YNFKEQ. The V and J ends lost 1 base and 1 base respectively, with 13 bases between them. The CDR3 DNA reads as TGTGCCAGCAGCCAAGCGGCGACCAAACTTAACTATGGCTACACCTTC. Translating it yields CASSQAATKLNYGYTF.

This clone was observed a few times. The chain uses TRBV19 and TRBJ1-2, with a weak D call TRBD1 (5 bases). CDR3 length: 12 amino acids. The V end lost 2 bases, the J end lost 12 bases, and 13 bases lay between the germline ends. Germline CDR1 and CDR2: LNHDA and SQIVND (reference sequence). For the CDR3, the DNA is TGTGCCAGTAGTATAACCCAGGGTGGTCACACCTTC. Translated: CASSITQGGHTF.

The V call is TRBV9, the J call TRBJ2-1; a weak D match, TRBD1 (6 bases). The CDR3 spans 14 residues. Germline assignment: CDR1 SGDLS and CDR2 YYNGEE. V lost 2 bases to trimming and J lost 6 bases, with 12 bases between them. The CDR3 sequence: CASSVQGTGNEQFF. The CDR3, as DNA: TGTGCCAGCAGCGTCCAGGGGACGGGCAATGAGCAGTTCTTC.

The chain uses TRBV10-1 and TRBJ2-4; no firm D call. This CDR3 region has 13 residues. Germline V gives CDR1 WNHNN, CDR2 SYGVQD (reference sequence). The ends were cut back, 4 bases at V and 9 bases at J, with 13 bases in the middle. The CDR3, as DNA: TGCGCCAGCAGTGGGGCCCCAGGAAGCATTCAGTACTTC. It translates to CASSGAPGSIQYF.

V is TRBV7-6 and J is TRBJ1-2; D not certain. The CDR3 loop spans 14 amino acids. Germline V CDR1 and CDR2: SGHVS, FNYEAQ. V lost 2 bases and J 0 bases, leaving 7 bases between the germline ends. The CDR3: CASSLLGANYGYTF. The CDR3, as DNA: TGTGCCAGCAGCTTATTGGGTGCTAACTATGGCTACACCTTC.

CDR3: CASSLDRDYGYTF. The CDR3 DNA is TGTGCCAGCAGCTTAGATCGGGACTATGGCTACACCTTC. The chain couples TRBV11-2 to TRBJ1-2, with unresolved D. The CDR3 sequence is 13 residues long. The germline gives CDR1 SGHAT, CDR2 FQNNGV. The V and J ends lost 0 bases and 3 bases respectively, with 5 bases between them.

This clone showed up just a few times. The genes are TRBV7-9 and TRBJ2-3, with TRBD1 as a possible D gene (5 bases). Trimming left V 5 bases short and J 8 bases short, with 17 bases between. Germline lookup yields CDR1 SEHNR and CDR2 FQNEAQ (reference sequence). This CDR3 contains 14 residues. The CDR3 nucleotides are TGTGCCAGCAGCCCCCCTGGGGCAGCAGGTACGCAGTATTTT. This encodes CASSPPGAAGTQYF.

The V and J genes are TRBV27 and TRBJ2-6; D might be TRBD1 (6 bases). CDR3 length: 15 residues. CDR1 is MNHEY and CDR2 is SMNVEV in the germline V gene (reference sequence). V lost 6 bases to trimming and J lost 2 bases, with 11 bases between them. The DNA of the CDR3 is TGTGCCAGCAGGCGACAGGAGCCTGGGGCCAACGTCCTGACTTTC. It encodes CASRRQEPGANVLTF.

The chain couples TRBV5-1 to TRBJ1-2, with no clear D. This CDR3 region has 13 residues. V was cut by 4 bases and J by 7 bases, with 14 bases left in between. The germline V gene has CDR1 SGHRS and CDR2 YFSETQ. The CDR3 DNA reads TGCGCCAGCAGCCTCTCATTGGAAAGTGGCTACACCTTC. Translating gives CASSLSLESGYTF.